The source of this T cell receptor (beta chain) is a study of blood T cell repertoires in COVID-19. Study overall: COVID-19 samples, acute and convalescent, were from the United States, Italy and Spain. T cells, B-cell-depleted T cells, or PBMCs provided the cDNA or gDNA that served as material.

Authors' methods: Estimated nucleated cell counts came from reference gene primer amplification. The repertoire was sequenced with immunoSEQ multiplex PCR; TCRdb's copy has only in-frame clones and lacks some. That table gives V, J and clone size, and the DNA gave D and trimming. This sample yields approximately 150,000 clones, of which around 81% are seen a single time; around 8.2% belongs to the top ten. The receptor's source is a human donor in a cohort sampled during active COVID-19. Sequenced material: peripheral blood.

CDR3 in amino acids: CASSPGASWETQYF. The CDR3 nucleotides read TGTGCCAGCAGCCCAGGGGCTAGCTGGGAGACCCAGTACTTC. This chain connects TRBV9 to TRBJ2-5, with TRBD1 as a possible D gene (6 bases). The germline gives CDR1 SGDLS, CDR2 YYNGEE. This CDR3 is 14 amino acids long. V lost 4 bases and J lost 5, with 15 bases in between. Full variable domain (missing parts from reference TRBV9 and TRBJ2-5): DSGVTQTPKHLITATGQRVTLRCSPRSGDLSVYWYQQSLDQGLQFLIQYYNGEERAKGNILERFSAQQFPDLHSELNLSSLELGDSALYFCASSPGASWETQYFGPGTRLLVL.